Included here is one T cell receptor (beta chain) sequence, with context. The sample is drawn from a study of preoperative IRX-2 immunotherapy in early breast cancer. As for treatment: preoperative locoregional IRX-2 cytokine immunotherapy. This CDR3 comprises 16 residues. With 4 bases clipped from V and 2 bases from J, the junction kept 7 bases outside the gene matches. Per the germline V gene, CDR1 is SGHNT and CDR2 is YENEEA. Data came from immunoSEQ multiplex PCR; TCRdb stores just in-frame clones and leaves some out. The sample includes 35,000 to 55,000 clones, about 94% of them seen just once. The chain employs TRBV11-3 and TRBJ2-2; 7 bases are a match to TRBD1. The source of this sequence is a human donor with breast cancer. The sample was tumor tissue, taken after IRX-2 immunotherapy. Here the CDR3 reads CASSSMTGPNTGELFF. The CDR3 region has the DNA TGTGCCAGCAGCTCCATGACAGGGCCAAACACCGGGGAGCTGTTTTTT.